The entry that follows covers one T cell receptor (beta chain) sequence. Its antigen is not known. These data are taken from a study of shared clonotypes between healthy human individuals. Study-wide points: As a rule, naive subsets had a larger estimated richness than memory subsets. Exclusively blood specimens were collected; tissue repertoires likely differ.

CD45RA-negative memory and CD45RA+ naive subsets were split from the CD4+ cells. V shed 1 base, J shed 1 base, and the junction held 5 bases outside the gene matches. Germline V gene lookup returns CDR1 ENHRY and CDR2 SYGVKD. The CDR3 length is 17 residues. Measured with immunoSEQ multiplex PCR; TCRdb has only the in-frame clones, and not every one. The sample lists about 2.3 million clones, around 93% occurring once. This rearrangement joins TRBV10-3 to TRBJ2-3; TRBD2 matches 10 bases. This TCR was sampled from a man aged 18 to 29 in good health. Some clones in this sample may be carry-over from other donors' samples. Specimen: naive CD4+ T cells from PBMCs. Sample subset: CD45RA+ positively selected. Here the CDR3 reads CAISEWSLAGGTDTQYF. As DNA, the CDR3 is TGTGCCATCAGTGAGTGGTCCCTAGCGGGAGGCACAGATACGCAGTATTTT.